Described below is a single TCR beta chain sequence and its context. This entry comes from a study of blood T cell repertoires in COVID-19. Across the study: Sites in the United States, Italy and Spain provided acute and convalescent COVID-19 samples. T cells, B-cell-depleted T cells, or PBMCs supplied cDNA or gDNA.

Per the study methods: Estimated nucleated cell counts came from reference gene primer amplification. Profiling relied on immunoSEQ multiplex PCR, and the TCRdb table lists in-frame clones only, not all of them. The V and J calls and clone size were taken over from that table, and D and trimming were inferred from the DNA. The profile shows some 200,000 clones, approximately 79% of them singletons. V lost 5 bases to trimming and J lost 4 bases, with 8 bases between them. The CDR3 runs 12 residues. The V gene's germline CDR1 is SGHVT and CDR2 SQSDAQ. What was sequenced was peripheral blood. The rearrangement links TRBV7-4 to TRBJ1-2; D may be TRBD1 (5 bases). The clonotype originates from a man aged 25 to 40 with active or convalescent COVID-19. In DNA, the CDR3 is TGTGCCAGCAGCCAAGGGGCCTATGGCTACACCTTC. Translating gives CASSQGAYGYTF.